The T cell receptor (beta chain) described here comes from a study of control samples from healthy donors and cancer patients. Sequencing was performed with immunoSEQ multiplex PCR; in TCRdb, only in-frame clones are kept and a portion is missing. The sample records approximately 100,000 clones, about 89% being singletons. The CDR3 totals 14 residues. CDR1 is MNHNY, CDR2 SVGAGI, per germline (reference sequence). V was shortened by 6 bases and J by 0 bases, with 9 bases between the two germline ends. The rearrangement joins TRBV6-6 to TRBJ1-3; TRBD1 might be the D (5 bases). The receptor was derived from a woman in her fifties or sixties in good health. The specimen was blood. CDR3 DNA sequence: TGTGCCAGCAGAACAGGAGTCTCTGGAAACACCATATATTTT. Translated, it gives CASRTGVSGNTIYF.